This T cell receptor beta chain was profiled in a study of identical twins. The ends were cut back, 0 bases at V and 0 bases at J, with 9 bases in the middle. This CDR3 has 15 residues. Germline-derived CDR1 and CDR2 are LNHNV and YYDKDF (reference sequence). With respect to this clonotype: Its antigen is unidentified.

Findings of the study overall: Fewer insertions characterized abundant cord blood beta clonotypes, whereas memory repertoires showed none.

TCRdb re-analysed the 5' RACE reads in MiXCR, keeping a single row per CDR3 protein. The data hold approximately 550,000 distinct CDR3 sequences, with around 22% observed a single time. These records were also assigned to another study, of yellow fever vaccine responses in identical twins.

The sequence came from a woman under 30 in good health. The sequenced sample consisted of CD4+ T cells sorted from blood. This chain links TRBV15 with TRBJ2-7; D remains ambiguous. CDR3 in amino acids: CATSRESTLSYEQYF. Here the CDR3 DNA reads TGTGCCACCAGCAGAGAGTCGACACTCTCCTACGAGCAGTACTTC. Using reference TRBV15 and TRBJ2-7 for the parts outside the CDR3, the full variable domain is DAMVIQNPRYQVTQFGKPVTLSCSQTLNHNVMYWYQQKSSQAPKLLFHYYDKDFNNEADTPDNFQSRRPNTSFCFLDIRSPGLGDTAMYLCATSRESTLSYEQYFGPGTRLTVT.